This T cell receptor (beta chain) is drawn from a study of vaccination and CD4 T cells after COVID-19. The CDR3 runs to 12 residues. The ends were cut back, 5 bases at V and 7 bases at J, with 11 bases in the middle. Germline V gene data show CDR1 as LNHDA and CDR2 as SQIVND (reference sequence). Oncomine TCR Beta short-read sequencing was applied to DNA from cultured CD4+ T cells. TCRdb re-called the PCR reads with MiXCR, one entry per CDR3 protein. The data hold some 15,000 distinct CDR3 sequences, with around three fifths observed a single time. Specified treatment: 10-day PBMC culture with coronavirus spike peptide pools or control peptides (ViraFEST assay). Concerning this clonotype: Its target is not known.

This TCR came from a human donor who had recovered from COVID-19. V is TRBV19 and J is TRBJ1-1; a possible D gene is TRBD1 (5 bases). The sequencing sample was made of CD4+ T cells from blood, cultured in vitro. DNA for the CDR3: TGTGCCAGTAGTCCCCGGGACGGTGAAGCTTTCTTT. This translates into CASSPRDGEAFF.